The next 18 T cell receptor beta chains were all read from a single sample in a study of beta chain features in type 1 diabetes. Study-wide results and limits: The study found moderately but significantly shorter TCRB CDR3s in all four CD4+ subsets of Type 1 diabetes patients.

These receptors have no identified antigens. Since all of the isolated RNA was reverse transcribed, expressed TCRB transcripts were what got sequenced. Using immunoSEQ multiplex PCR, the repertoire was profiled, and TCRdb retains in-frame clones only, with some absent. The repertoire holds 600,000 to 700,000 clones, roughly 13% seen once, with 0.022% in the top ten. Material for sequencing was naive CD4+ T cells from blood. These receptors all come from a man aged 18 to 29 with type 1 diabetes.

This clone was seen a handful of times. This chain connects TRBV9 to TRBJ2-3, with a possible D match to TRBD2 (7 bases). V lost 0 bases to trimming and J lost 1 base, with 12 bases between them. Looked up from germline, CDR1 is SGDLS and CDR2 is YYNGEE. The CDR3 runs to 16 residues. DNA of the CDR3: TGTGCCAGCAGCGTAGCCGGGGAGGGGGGCACAGATACGCAGTATTTT. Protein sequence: CASSVAGEGGTDTQYF.

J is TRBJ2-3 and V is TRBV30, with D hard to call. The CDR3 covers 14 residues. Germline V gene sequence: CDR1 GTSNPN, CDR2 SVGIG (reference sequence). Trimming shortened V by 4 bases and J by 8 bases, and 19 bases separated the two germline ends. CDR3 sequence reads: CAWTGYPRVGTQYF. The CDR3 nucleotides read TGTGCCTGGACTGGCTACCCCCGCGTGGGTACGCAGTATTTT. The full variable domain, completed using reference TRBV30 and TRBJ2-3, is SQTIHQWPATLVQPVGSPLSLECTVEGTSNPNLYWYRQAAGRGLQLLFYSVGIGQISSEVPQNLSASRPQDRQFILSSKKLLLSDSGFYLCAWTGYPRVGTQYFGPGTRLTVL.

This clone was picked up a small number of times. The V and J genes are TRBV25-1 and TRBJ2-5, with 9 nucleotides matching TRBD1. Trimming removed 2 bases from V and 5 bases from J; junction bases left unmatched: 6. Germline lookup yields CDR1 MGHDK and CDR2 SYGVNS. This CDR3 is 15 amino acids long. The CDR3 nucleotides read TGTGCCAGCAGTGAACACAGGGGGCTGCCGGAGACCCAGTACTTC. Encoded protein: CASSEHRGLPETQYF.

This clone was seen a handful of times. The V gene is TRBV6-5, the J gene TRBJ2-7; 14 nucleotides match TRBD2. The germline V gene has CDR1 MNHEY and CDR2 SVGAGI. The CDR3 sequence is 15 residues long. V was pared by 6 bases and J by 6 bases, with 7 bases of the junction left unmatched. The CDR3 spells CASSTRTSGGREQYF. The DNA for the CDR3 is TGTGCCAGCAGCACCCGGACTAGCGGGGGGCGCGAGCAGTACTTC.

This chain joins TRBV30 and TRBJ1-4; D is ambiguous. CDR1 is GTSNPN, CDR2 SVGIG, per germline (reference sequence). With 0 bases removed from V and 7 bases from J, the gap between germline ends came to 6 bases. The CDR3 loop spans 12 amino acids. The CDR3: CAWSVAPEKLFF. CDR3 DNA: TGTGCCTGGAGTGTAGCCCCTGAAAAACTGTTTTTT.

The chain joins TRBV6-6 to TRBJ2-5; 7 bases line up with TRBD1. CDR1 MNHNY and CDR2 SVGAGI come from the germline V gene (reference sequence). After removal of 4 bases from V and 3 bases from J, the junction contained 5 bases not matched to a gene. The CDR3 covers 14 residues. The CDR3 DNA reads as TGTGCCAGCAGTTTCCTAGGACAGGAAGAGACCCAGTACTTC. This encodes CASSFLGQEETQYF.

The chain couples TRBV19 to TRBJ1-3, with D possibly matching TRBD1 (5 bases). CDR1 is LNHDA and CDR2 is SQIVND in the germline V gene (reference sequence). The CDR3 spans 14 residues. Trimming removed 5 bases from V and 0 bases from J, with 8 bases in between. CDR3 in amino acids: CASSGGGSGNTIYF. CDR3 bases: TGTGCCAGTAGTGGCGGGGGCTCTGGAAACACCATATATTTT. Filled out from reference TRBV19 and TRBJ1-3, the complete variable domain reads DGGITQSPKYLFRKEGQNVTLSCEQNLNHDAMYWYRQDPGQGLRLIYYSQIVNDFQKGDIAEGYSVSREKKESFPLTVTSAQKNPTAFYLCASSGGGSGNTIYFGEGSWLTVV.

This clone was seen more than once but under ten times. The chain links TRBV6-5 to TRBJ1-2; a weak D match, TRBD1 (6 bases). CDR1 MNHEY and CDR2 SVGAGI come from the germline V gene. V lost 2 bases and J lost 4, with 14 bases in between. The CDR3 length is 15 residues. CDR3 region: CASSYEGDTTYGYTF. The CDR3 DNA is TGTGCCAGCAGTTACGAGGGGGACACGACCTATGGCTACACCTTC.

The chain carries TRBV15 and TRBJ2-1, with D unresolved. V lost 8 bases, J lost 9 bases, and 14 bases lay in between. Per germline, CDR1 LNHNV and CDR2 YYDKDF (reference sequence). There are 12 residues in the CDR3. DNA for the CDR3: TGTGCCACCGGTAGGGTTAAGGGTGAGCAGTTCTTC. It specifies CATGRVKGEQFF.

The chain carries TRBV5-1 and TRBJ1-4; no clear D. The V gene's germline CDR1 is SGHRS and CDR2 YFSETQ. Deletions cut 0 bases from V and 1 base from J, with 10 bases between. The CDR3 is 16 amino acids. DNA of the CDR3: TGCGCCAGCAGCTTGGATCCGGCGGGAACTAATGAAAAACTGTTTTTT. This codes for CASSLDPAGTNEKLFF.

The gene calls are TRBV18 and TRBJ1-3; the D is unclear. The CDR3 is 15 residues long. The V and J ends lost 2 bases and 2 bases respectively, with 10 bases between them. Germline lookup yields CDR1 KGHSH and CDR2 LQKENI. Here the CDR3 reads CASSPGEGTGNTIYF. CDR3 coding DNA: TGTGCCAGCTCACCAGGCGAGGGAACTGGAAACACCATATATTTT. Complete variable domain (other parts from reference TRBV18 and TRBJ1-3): NAGVMQNPRHLVRRRGQEARLRCSPMKGHSHVYWYRQLPEEGLKFMVYLQKENIIDESGMPKERFSAEFPKEGPSILRIQQVVRGDSAAYFCASSPGEGTGNTIYFGEGSWLTVV.

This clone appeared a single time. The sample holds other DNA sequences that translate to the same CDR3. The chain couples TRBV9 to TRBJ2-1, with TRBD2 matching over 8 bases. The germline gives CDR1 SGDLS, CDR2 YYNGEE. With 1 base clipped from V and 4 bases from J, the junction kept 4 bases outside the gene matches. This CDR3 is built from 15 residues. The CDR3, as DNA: TGTGCCAGCAGCGTAAGCAGCGGGGGATACAATGAGCAGTTCTTC. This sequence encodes CASSVSSGGYNEQFF.

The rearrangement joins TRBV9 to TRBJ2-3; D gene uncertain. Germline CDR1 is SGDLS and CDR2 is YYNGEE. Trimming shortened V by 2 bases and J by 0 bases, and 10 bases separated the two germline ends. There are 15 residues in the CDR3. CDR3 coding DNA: TGTGCCAGCAGCGTCCGGACGGTTAGCACAGATACGCAGTATTTT. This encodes CASSVRTVSTDTQYF. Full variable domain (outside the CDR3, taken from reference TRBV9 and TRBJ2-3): DSGVTQTPKHLITATGQRVTLRCSPRSGDLSVYWYQQSLDQGLQFLIQYYNGEERAKGNILERFSAQQFPDLHSELNLSSLELGDSALYFCASSVRTVSTDTQYFGPGTRLTVL.

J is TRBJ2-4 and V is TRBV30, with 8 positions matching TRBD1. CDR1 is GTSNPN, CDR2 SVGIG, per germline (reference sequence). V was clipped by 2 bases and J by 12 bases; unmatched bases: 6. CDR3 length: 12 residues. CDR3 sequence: CAWSSQGATQYF. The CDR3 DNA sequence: TGTGCCTGGAGTTCCCAGGGGGCTACTCAGTACTTC.

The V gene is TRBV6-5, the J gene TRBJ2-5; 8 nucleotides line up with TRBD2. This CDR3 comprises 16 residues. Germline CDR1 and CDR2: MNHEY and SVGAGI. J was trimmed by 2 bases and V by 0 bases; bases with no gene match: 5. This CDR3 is CASSYSSSGGQETQYF. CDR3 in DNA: TGTGCCAGCAGTTACTCGTCCAGCGGGGGACAAGAGACCCAGTACTTC.

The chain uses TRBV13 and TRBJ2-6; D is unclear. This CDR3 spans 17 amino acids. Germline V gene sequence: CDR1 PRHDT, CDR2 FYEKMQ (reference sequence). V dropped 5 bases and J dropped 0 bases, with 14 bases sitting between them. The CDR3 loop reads CASSLVLLNSGANVLTF. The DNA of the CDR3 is TGTGCCAGCAGCCTGGTCCTCCTCAACTCTGGGGCCAACGTCCTGACTTTC.

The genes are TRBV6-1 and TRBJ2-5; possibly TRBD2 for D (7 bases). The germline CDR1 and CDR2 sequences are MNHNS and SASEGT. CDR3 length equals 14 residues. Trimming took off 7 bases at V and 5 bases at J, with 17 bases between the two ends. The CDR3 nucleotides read TGTGCCAGCACCTTACGCGGGGGCGAGGAGACCCAGTACTTC. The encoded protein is CASTLRGGEETQYF.

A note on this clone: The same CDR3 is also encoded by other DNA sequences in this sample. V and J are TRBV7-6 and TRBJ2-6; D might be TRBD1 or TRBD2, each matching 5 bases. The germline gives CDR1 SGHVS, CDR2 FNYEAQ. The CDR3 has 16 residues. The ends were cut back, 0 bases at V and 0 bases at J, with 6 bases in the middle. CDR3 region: CASSLAGGSGANVLTF. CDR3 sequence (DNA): TGTGCCAGCAGCTTAGCTGGGGGCTCTGGGGCCAACGTCCTGACTTTC. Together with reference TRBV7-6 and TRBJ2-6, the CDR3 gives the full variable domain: GAGVSQSPRYKVTKRGQDVALRCDPISGHVSLYWYRQALGQGPEFLTYFNYEAQQDKSGLPNDRFSAERPEGSISTLTIQRTEQRDSAMYRCASSLAGGSGANVLTFGAGSRLTVL.